One and the same sample provided the 32 T cell receptor beta chains below, sequenced in a study of blood T cell repertoires in COVID-19. Sequenced by immunoSEQ multiplex PCR; TCRdb stores in-frame clones only, minus some. The sample yields about 360,000 clones, approximately 86% seen once. Material for sequencing was peripheral blood. The origin of the receptors is a human donor in a cohort sampled during active COVID-19.

The CDR3 coding sequence is TGTGCCAGCAGTGACGGACAGGCCCACTACGAGCAGTACTTC. Its translation: CASSDGQAHYEQYF. This rearrangement joins TRBV6-1 to TRBJ2-7; the match to TRBD1 covers 7 bases. CDR3 length equals 14 residues. The junction had 5 bases not matched to a gene; V was cut back by 3 bases and J by 3 bases. Germline V lookup: CDR1 MNHNS, CDR2 SASEGT.

Details on this clone: One end of the junction fails to match germline, which may point to a read error. This chain connects TRBV7-7 to TRBJ2-7; 9 positions agree with TRBD1. This CDR3 spans 15 amino acids. CDR1 is SSHAT and CDR2 is FNYEAQ in the germline V gene (reference sequence). The CDR3 spells CASSRGQGTPYEQYF. The CDR3 region has the DNA TGTGCTAGCAGCCGCGGACAGGGGACCCCCTACGAGCAGTACTTC.

The CDR3, as DNA: TGTGCCAGCAGTCGACAGGGTGTCTACGAGCAGTACTTC. It specifies CASSRQGVYEQYF. The V and J genes are TRBV27 and TRBJ2-7; 7 nucleotides align to TRBD1. Looked up from germline, CDR1 is MNHEY and CDR2 is SMNVEV (reference sequence). The junction had 4 bases not matched to a gene; V was cut back by 5 bases and J by 3 bases. The CDR3 covers 13 residues.

The gene calls are TRBV25-1 and TRBJ1-2; D gene uncertain. CDR1 and CDR2 (germline): MGHDK, SYGVNS. The V gene lost 6 bases and the J gene lost 3 bases, with 11 bases spanning the gap. The CDR3 covers 13 residues. The CDR3 DNA reads as TGTGCCAGCAGCTCGACACACTACTATGGCTACACCTTC. Protein product: CASSSTHYYGYTF.

This clone is a singleton in its sample. The V gene is TRBV28, the J gene TRBJ2-1; TRBD2 aligns across 9 bases. Germline V CDR1 and CDR2: MDHEN, SYDVKM. The CDR3 length is 16 residues. The trim removed 7 bases at V and 4 bases at J, leaving 11 bases unmatched. CDR3 sequence reads: CASTTPRAGGYNEQFF. The DNA for the CDR3 is TGTGCCAGCACAACACCACGAGCGGGGGGTTACAATGAGCAGTTCTTC.

This clone appeared a single time. The chain carries TRBV24-1 and TRBJ2-5; 10 nucleotides match TRBD1. Per the germline V gene, CDR1 is KGHDR and CDR2 is SFDVKD. CDR3 length: 16 amino acids. V gave up 0 bases and J gave up 1 base; unmatched junction bases: 1. CDR3 residues: CATSDLGTGAQETQYF. CDR3 sequence (DNA): TGTGCCACCAGTGATTTGGGGACAGGGGCCCAAGAGACCCAGTACTTC.

This clone was picked up one time. The V and J genes are TRBV15 and TRBJ1-5; 7 positions agree with TRBD1. J lost 0 bases, V lost 1 base, and 15 bases had no gene match. The CDR3 loop spans 20 amino acids. Germline V gives CDR1 LNHNV, CDR2 YYDKDF (reference sequence). CDR3 in amino acids: CATSRGSTGDLSYSNQPQHF. The CDR3, as DNA: TGTGCCACCAGCAGAGGATCCACAGGGGACTTATCGTATAGCAATCAGCCCCAGCATTTT.

V usage is TRBV9 and J usage is TRBJ1-6; D perhaps matches TRBD1 (5 bases). V lost 2 bases to trimming and J lost 9 bases, with 12 bases between them. CDR1 and CDR2 from the germline V gene are SGDLS and YYNGEE. CDR3 size: 14 residues. CDR3 DNA sequence: TGTGCCAGCAGCGTGGGGGGGGTTTTTTCACCCCTCCACTTT. This encodes CASSVGGVFSPLHF.

This chain uses TRBV4-1 with TRBJ1-2, with TRBD1 identical over 7 bases. Germline V CDR1 and CDR2: MGHRA, YSYEKL. CDR3 length: 17 residues. Trimming at V came to 1 base and at J to 1 base, leaving 9 bases not matched to a gene. The CDR3 loop reads CASSQGPGTEDNYGYTF. The CDR3 nucleotides are TGCGCCAGCAGCCAAGGACCGGGGACAGAAGATAACTATGGCTACACCTTC.

This chain connects TRBV10-2 to TRBJ2-7; 7 nucleotides agree with TRBD2. The germline CDR1 and CDR2 sequences are WSHSY and SAAADI. This CDR3 contains 13 residues. The ends lost 6 bases at V and 5 bases at J; junction bases unmatched: 7. CDR3 loop: CASREGGPDEQYF. For the CDR3, the DNA is TGCGCCAGCAGGGAGGGAGGGCCAGACGAGCAGTACTTC.

The rearrangement links TRBV7-2 to TRBJ1-4; 8 positions match TRBD1. The CDR3 loop spans 16 amino acids. In germline, CDR1 is SGHTA, CDR2 FQGNSA. J was trimmed by 3 bases and V by 5 bases; bases with no gene match: 8. The CDR3 DNA follows: TGTGCCAGCAGCCCAGGGGGCGCCATGTCTAATGAAAAACTGTTTTTT. Translation: CASSPGGAMSNEKLFF.

The genes are TRBV7-9 and TRBJ1-3, with D uncertain. CDR1 is SEHNR and CDR2 is FQNEAQ in the germline V gene (reference sequence). The germline V and J ends were trimmed by 1 base and 14 bases, with 6 bases remaining between them. The CDR3 spans 10 residues. CDR3 DNA: TGTGCCAGCAGCTTAGGCGCGGTATATTTT. Its translation: CASSLGAVYF.

The V and J genes are TRBV9 and TRBJ2-1; D remains unclear. V was clipped by 3 bases and J by 0 bases, with 13 bases between them. Per the germline V gene, CDR1 is SGDLS and CDR2 is YYNGEE. There are 16 residues in the CDR3. Here the CDR3 reads CASSDSSISSYNEQFF. The CDR3 DNA reads as TGTGCCAGCAGCGACTCGTCTATAAGCTCCTACAATGAGCAGTTCTTC.

The chain employs TRBV27 and TRBJ2-3, with 7 positions matching TRBD1. Germline V gene sequence: CDR1 MNHEY, CDR2 SMNVEV (reference sequence). V shed 0 bases and J 7 bases; nucleotides not matched to a gene: 19. CDR3 length equals 19 residues. Here the CDR3 reads CASSLSPRATGNLIHTQYF. The CDR3 coding sequence is TGTGCCAGCAGTTTATCACCCCGAGCGACAGGGAACCTGATACATACGCAGTATTTT.

The V and J genes are TRBV19 and TRBJ2-7; TRBD1 matches at 7 bases. This CDR3 contains 14 residues. Per germline, CDR1 LNHDA and CDR2 SQIVND (reference sequence). The ends lost 3 bases at V and 2 bases at J; junction bases unmatched: 4. CDR3 DNA sequence: TGTGCCAGTAGTATGGCACAGGGGCCCTACGAGCAGTACTTC. Residues: CASSMAQGPYEQYF. Looking up the rest from reference TRBV19 and TRBJ2-7 gives the full variable domain: DGGITQSPKYLFRKEGQNVTLSCEQNLNHDAMYWYRQDPGQGLRLIYYSQIVNDFQKGDIAEGYSVSREKKESFPLTVTSAQKNPTAFYLCASSMAQGPYEQYFGPGTRLTVT.

The chain recombines TRBV11-2 with TRBJ2-1, with D perhaps matching TRBD2 (6 bases). CDR1 and CDR2 (germline): SGHAT, FQNNGV. This CDR3 comprises 15 residues. V gave up 5 bases and J gave up 6 bases, with 17 bases separating them. The CDR3 DNA reads TGTGCCAGCAGCCAGACATTAGCGGAGAGCAATGAGCAGTTCTTC. Amino acids: CASSQTLAESNEQFF.

The rearrangement uses TRBV30 and TRBJ2-2, with D perhaps TRBD1 (6 bases). V gave up 5 bases and J gave up 5 bases, with 24 bases separating them. The CDR3 runs 17 residues. Germline CDR1 GTSNPN, CDR2 SVGIG (reference sequence). CDR3 bases: TGTGCCTGGGGACATAACAGGGTGGCAGGAAAAACCGGGGAGCTGTTTTTT. This translates into CAWGHNRVAGKTGELFF. The entire variable domain, with the rest obtained from reference TRBV30 and TRBJ2-2, is as follows: SQTIHQWPATLVQPVGSPLSLECTVEGTSNPNLYWYRQAAGRGLQLLFYSVGIGQISSEVPQNLSASRPQDRQFILSSKKLLLSDSGFYLCAWGHNRVAGKTGELFFGEGSRLTVL.

The chain combines TRBV2 with TRBJ1-6; D possibly corresponds to TRBD1 (6 bases). Per the germline V gene, CDR1 is SNHLY and CDR2 is FYNNEI. Trimming left V 7 bases short and J 0 bases short, with 13 bases between. The CDR3 has 16 amino acids. As DNA, the CDR3 is TGTGCCAGCACCAAAAGGGGGAGCTCCTATAATTCACCCCTCCACTTT. It is translated as CASTKRGSSYNSPLHF.

The V gene is TRBV2, the J gene TRBJ1-4, with D perhaps matching TRBD1 (5 bases). The CDR3 totals 14 residues. Per the germline V gene, CDR1 is SNHLY and CDR2 is FYNNEI. V was shortened by 6 bases and J by 5 bases, with 13 bases between the two germline ends. The CDR3 coding sequence is TGTGCCAGCAGATCGGAGGGGTCGAATGAAAAACTGTTTTTT. As protein: CASRSEGSNEKLFF.

This clone appeared a single time. V usage is TRBV9 and J usage is TRBJ2-1, with unresolved D. There are 13 residues in the CDR3. The V and J ends lost 0 bases and 7 bases respectively, with 8 bases between them. Germline CDR1 and CDR2: SGDLS and YYNGEE. CDR3 region: CASSVELYNEQFF. CDR3 coding DNA: TGTGCCAGCAGCGTAGAACTATATAATGAGCAGTTCTTC.

The chain carries TRBV29-1 and TRBJ2-1, with TRBD1 matching over 9 bases. The CDR3 extends over 13 amino acids. V lost 8 bases to trimming and J lost 2 bases; unmatched junction nucleotides: 4. Germline CDR1 SQVTM, CDR2 ANQGSEA. CDR3 DNA: TGCAGCTCGGGACAGGGAGCCTACAATGAGCAGTTCTTC. Translating gives CSSGQGAYNEQFF.

V gene TRBV18 combines with J gene TRBJ1-5; 7 nucleotides align to TRBD1. CDR1 is KGHSH, CDR2 LQKENI, per germline. Germline trimming cut 8 bases from V and 0 bases from J; bases unmatched to any gene: 13. The CDR3 extends over 17 amino acids. The CDR3 is CASRPTGQGYSNQPQHF. The CDR3 DNA reads TGTGCCAGCCGACCGACAGGGCAAGGGTATAGCAATCAGCCCCAGCATTTT.

The rearrangement joins TRBV4-1 to TRBJ2-2, with 8 bases that match TRBD1. CDR1 and CDR2 from the germline V gene are MGHRA and YSYEKL. J gave up 5 bases and V 3 bases, and 8 bases lay outside the gene matches. The CDR3 has 16 amino acids. The CDR3: CASSHRGQRYTGELFF. The CDR3 DNA follows: TGCGCCAGCAGCCACAGGGGGCAAAGGTATACCGGGGAGCTGTTTTTT.

This sequence joins TRBV6-1 and TRBJ2-7, with D perhaps TRBD2 (6 bases). Germline-derived CDR1 and CDR2 are MNHNS and SASEGT. The CDR3 consists of 15 residues. V shed 2 bases and J shed 11 bases, with 22 bases lying between them. Written as DNA, the CDR3 is TGTGCCAGCAGTGAACGCGCGGGGCTCGGTGTGATGGAGTACTTC. Its protein product is CASSERAGLGVMEYF.

The CDR3: CASTGRTMGEAFF. The CDR3, as DNA: TGTGCCAGCACGGGGAGGACAATGGGGGAAGCTTTCTTT. This chain connects TRBV27 to TRBJ1-1, with TRBD1 as a possible D gene (5 bases). CDR1 and CDR2 from the germline V gene are MNHEY and SMNVEV (reference sequence). The CDR3 has 13 amino acids. Trimming cost V 7 bases and J 8 bases, with 17 bases left between them.

The V call is TRBV6-5, the J call TRBJ1-2, with D possibly TRBD1 on 6 matching bases. From germline, CDR1 is MNHEY and CDR2 SVGAGI. Trimming left V 6 bases short and J 6 bases short, with 11 bases between. The CDR3 runs to 12 residues. CDR3 nucleotides: TGTGCCAGCAGACGTTCAGGGGATGGCTACACCTTC. Translating it yields CASRRSGDGYTF.

The genes are TRBV27 and TRBJ2-1; TRBD2 aligns across 11 bases. With 5 bases clipped from V and 8 bases from J, the junction kept 8 bases outside the gene matches. Germline CDR1 MNHEY, CDR2 SMNVEV (reference sequence). The CDR3 runs to 15 residues. CDR3 DNA sequence: TGTGCCAGCAGTGGGAGGCTAGCGGGGGGCTATGAGCAGTTCTTC. This sequence encodes CASSGRLAGGYEQFF.

This clone has only a few counts. The CDR3 DNA reads TGTGCCAGCAGTTACTCCGGGACAGGGGGACCTGAAGCTTTCTTT. Its translation is CASSYSGTGGPEAFF. The V call is TRBV6-5, the J call TRBJ1-1, with TRBD1 identical over 11 bases. The J segment lost 6 bases and the V segment lost 0 bases, leaving 3 bases of the junction unmatched. Germline-derived CDR1 and CDR2 are MNHEY and SVGAGI. CDR3 length: 15 residues.

The gene calls are TRBV6-5 and TRBJ1-2, with 9 bases identical to TRBD1. Germline V lookup: CDR1 MNHEY, CDR2 SVGAGI. The CDR3 runs to 14 residues. V lost 6 bases to trimming and J lost 6 bases; unmatched junction nucleotides: 8. This CDR3 reads CASRHPGQGDGYTF. Here the CDR3 DNA reads TGTGCCAGCAGGCACCCGGGACAGGGAGATGGCTACACCTTC.

The chain recombines TRBV5-1 with TRBJ1-5; D possibly corresponds to TRBD1 (5 bases). The CDR3 consists of 15 residues. Per germline, CDR1 SGHRS and CDR2 YFSETQ. Trimming pared 0 bases from V and 4 bases from J, leaving 11 bases between. The CDR3, as DNA: TGCGCCAGCAGCTTGGTAGACAGTGTAAATCAGCCCCAGCATTTT. Protein: CASSLVDSVNQPQHF.

The chain uses TRBV5-8 and TRBJ2-5, with a weak D call TRBD2 (7 bases). CDR3 length: 17 residues. V was shortened by 0 bases and J by 2 bases, with 17 bases between the two germline ends. Germline CDR1 reads SGHTS; CDR2 reads YDEGEE. DNA for the CDR3: TGTGCCAGCAGCTTGGGCGGGGGCGCTCCCCTTCAAGAGACCCAGTACTTC. Its translation: CASSLGGGAPLQETQYF.

The chain couples TRBV7-6 to TRBJ2-2, with D unclear. In germline, CDR1 is SGHVS, CDR2 FNYEAQ. V lost 5 bases, J lost 2 bases, and 3 bases lay in between. The CDR3 length is 12 residues. CDR3 coding DNA: TGTGCCAGCAGCCCTAACACCGGGGAGCTGTTTTTT. This codes for CASSPNTGELFF.